This is a list of T cell receptor beta chains from one sample in a study of T cells in tuberculosis. Method: immunoSEQ multiplex PCR; TCRdb's copy keeps in-frame clones and lacks some. The sample contains about 32,000 clones, approximately 93% of which appear only once. Sample: PBMCs. These TCRs come from a donor aged 5-35 years with latent tuberculosis or without tuberculosis infection. CDR3s include the opening cysteine and the closing phenylalanine or tryptophan. The D gene is left open where the match is weak. Expanded clones are given a class, and other clones once, few, many or no size at all.

J	D	size	V	DNA	CDR3
TRBJ1-3	TRBD1	.	TRBV6-1	TGTGCCAGCAGCCTCGGGACAGCCCGGGGCACCATATATTTT	CASSLGTARGTIYF
TRBJ2-1	.	.	TRBV7-8	TGTGCCAGCAGCTTAGTAACAGGTTCTAGAGTCAATGAGCAGTTCTTC	CASSLVTGSRVNEQFF
TRBJ1-3	.	few	TRBV11-1	TGTGCCAGCAGGTCCCTCTTCTCTGGAAACACCATATATTTT	CASRSLFSGNTIYF
TRBJ1-1	.	.	TRBV29-1	TGCAGCGGTAAGGGGCCGAACACTGAAGCTTTCTTT	CSGKGPNTEAFF
TRBJ2-2	TRBD1	.	TRBV5-1	TGCGCCAGCAGCTTGGCCGGAACAGGGGGCACCGGGGAGCTGTTTTTT	CASSLAGTGGTGELFF
TRBJ2-2	.	.	TRBV4-2	TGTGCCAGCAGTGATGCTACACTAGGAGGCGTCGACACCGGGGAGCTGTTTTTT	CASSDATLGGVDTGELFF
TRBJ1-5	.	.	TRBV9	TGTGCCAGCAGCCAGGGGCGGGGGCTTCAGCCCCAGCATTTT	CASSQGRGLQPQHF
TRBJ2-5	TRBD1	.	TRBV10-1	TGCGCCAGCAGTGCCCGGACAGGCCGTCAAGAGACCCAGTACTTC	CASSARTGRQETQYF
TRBJ1-2	.	.	TRBV5-5	TGTGCCAGCAGCATGGCCGTTCCTAACTATGGCTACACCTTC	CASSMAVPNYGYTF
TRBJ1-3	TRBD1	.	TRBV29-1	TGCAGCGACGACAGGACAGGGCTATACTCTTCTGGAAACACCATATATTTT	CSDDRTGLYSSGNTIYF
TRBJ1-5	.	.	TRBV6-6	TGTGCCAGCAGTCGCAGGGGCCAGCCCCAGCATTTT	CASSRRGQPQHF
TRBJ2-3	TRBD2	.	TRBV28	TGTGCTACCATAACATACCGGGACTACAGCACAGATACGCAGTATTTT	CATITYRDYSTDTQYF
TRBJ2-6	TRBD1	.	TRBV29-1	TGCAGCGTTGGATCAGGGGGCGCAGGTGGGGCCAACGTCCTGACTTTC	CSVGSGGAGGANVLTF
TRBJ2-1	TRBD2	.	TRBV19	TGTGCCAGTAGTACCTCTAGACTAGCGGGACCGTACAATGAGCAGTTCTTC	CASSTSRLAGPYNEQFF
TRBJ2-7	.	.	TRBV27	TGTGCCAGCATCAAACTTGCGGGTGGAAGATACGAGCAGTACTTC	CASIKLAGGRYEQYF
TRBJ2-7	.	.	TRBV6-1	TGTGCCAGCAGTGAAGCGCGTTATTCTGGGCGGCGGGCTTACGAGCAGTACTTC	CASSEARYSGRRAYEQYF
TRBJ1-1	.	.	TRBV2	TGTGCCAGCAGTGAAGCATGGTTATGGGAGAGGAACACTGAAGCTTTCTTT	CASSEAWLWERNTEAFF
TRBJ2-5	.	.	TRBV9	TGTGCCAGCAGCGTAGATGGCAGGGTTGTCCAAGAGACCCAGTACTTC	CASSVDGRVVQETQYF
TRBJ2-7	.	.	TRBV7-8	TGTGCCAGCAGCTTCCGGGACACCAACTACGAGCAGTACTTC	CASSFRDTNYEQYF
TRBJ1-5	.	.	TRBV6-1	TGTGCCAGCAGGGACCCGACGGGGAGCAATCAGCCCCAGCATTTT	CASRDPTGSNQPQHF
TRBJ1-5	TRBD1	.	TRBV7-9	TGTGCCAGCAGCGAACAGGGGGGAAATCAGCCCCAGCATTTT	CASSEQGGNQPQHF
TRBJ2-3	.	.	TRBV5-8	TGTGCCAGCAGCCCGCTAGCTCGCACAGATACGCAGTATTTT	CASSPLARTDTQYF
TRBJ2-7	.	.	TRBV20-1	TGCAGTGCCCCTTCTTCCTACGAGCAGTACTTC	CSAPSSYEQYF
TRBJ2-1	TRBD2	few	TRBV10-3	TGTGCCATCAGTGAGTCGACCGCTAGCGGGGATAACAATGAGCAGTTCTTC	CAISESTASGDNNEQFF
TRBJ2-1	.	.	TRBV15	TGTGCCACCAGGGACTGGGCCTACAATGAGCAGTTCTTC	CATRDWAYNEQFF
TRBJ1-2	.	.	TRBV6-1	TGTGCCAGCCGAGACTCCGACAGCTATGGCTACACCTTC	CASRDSDSYGYTF
TRBJ2-2	TRBD2	.	TRBV7-6	TGTGCCAGCAGCTTTGGACTAGACACCGGGGAGCTGTTTTTT	CASSFGLDTGELFF
TRBJ2-7	TRBD2	.	TRBV2	TGTGCCAGCAGTGAATCTCGGGGGGGCGGGTACGAGCAGTACTTC	CASSESRGGGYEQYF
TRBJ1-2	TRBD1	.	TRBV2	TGTGCCAGCAGAGGACAGGGTGCTCATGGCTACACCTTC	CASRGQGAHGYTF
TRBJ1-2	TRBD1	.	TRBV28	TGTGCCAGCAGTAGCGGGACAGGGGGCATCTATGGCTACACCTTC	CASSSGTGGIYGYTF
TRBJ2-7	.	.	TRBV28	TGTGCCAGCAGCGACGTAATACAGACTATCGTGCAGTACTTC	CASSDVIQTIVQYF
TRBJ2-7	.	.	TRBV11-3	TGTGCCAGCAGCTTAGGCGGGGTAACCTACGAGCAGTACTTC	CASSLGGVTYEQYF
TRBJ2-3	.	.	TRBV6-5	TGTGCCAGCAGTTCCCTCCCTAGCACAGATACGCAGTATTTT	CASSSLPSTDTQYF
TRBJ1-1	.	.	TRBV9	TGTGCCAGCAGCGTAGAGGCAGGGTTGAACACTGAAGCTTTCTTT	CASSVEAGLNTEAFF
TRBJ2-7	.	once	TRBV7-9	TGTGCCAGCAGCTTAGGGGCCTCATCTTACGAGCAGTACTTC	CASSLGASSYEQYF
TRBJ2-7	TRBD1	.	TRBV2	TGTGCCAGCAACCTAGACAGGGGGCGCTCCTACGAGCAGTACTTC	CASNLDRGRSYEQYF
TRBJ2-7	TRBD2	.	TRBV30	TGTGCCTGGAGTGCATGGGCTAGCGGGATTTTCGAGCAGTACTTC	CAWSAWASGIFEQYF